These T cell receptor beta chains were read from a single sample in a study of T cell responses to AZD1222 COVID-19 vaccine. Clones were read by immunoSEQ multiplex PCR, and TCRdb kept only the in-frame ones, dropping some. The sample lists roughly 67,000 clones; roughly 90% were seen once. The source material was peripheral blood, sampled on day 0 of AZD1222 vaccination. The receptors originated from an adult in good health. Both conserved end residues are part of each CDR3. Fields, in order: J gene, D gene, V gene, clone size, CDR3 length, CDR3 DNA, CDR3 protein. A D gene is named only where the DNA matches it firmly. Where a row states a size, it is once, few, many or the class of an expanded clone; other rows omit it.

>TRBJ1-2|.|TRBV27|.|15
TGTGCCAGCAGTTTACGAGGGGAAAGGGACTATGGCTACACCTTC
CASSLRGERDYGYTF
>TRBJ2-2|TRBD2|TRBV5-1|.|17
TGCGCCAGCAGCCCGGATGGGTTGCGGGAGAGTTTCGGGGAGCTGTTTTTT
CASSPDGLRESFGELFF
>TRBJ2-5|TRBD1|TRBV6-5|few|15
TGTGCCAGCAGGCCGGACAGGGGGCTACAAGAGACCCAGTACTTC
CASRPDRGLQETQYF
>TRBJ2-5|TRBD2|TRBV7-9|.|15
TGTGCCAGCAGCTCCTCCCGGGGGGGCGGAGAGACCCAGTACTTC
CASSSSRGGGETQYF
>TRBJ2-5|.|TRBV9|.|14
TGTGCCAGCAGCGCTTCTACAGGGACAGAGACCCAGTACTTC
CASSASTGTETQYF
>TRBJ2-4|TRBD2|TRBV7-9|.|18
TGTGCCAGCAGCTTATTTTTGATCCGGGAGGGGGTCAAAAACATTCAGTACTTC
CASSLFLIREGVKNIQYF
>TRBJ2-1|TRBD2|TRBV7-9|.|15
TGTGCCAGCAGCTCCGGGACTAGCGGCTACAATGAGCAGTTCTTC
CASSSGTSGYNEQFF
>TRBJ2-3|TRBD2|TRBV4-1|.|18
TGCGCCAGCAGCCAAGAGGCTAGCGGGAGGGCCCACACAGATACGCAGTATTTT
CASSQEASGRAHTDTQYF
>TRBJ1-4|TRBD1|TRBV7-9|.|14
TGTGCCAGCAGCGAACAGGGGGCGGGAGAAAAACTGTTTTTT
CASSEQGAGEKLFF
>TRBJ2-1|TRBD2|TRBV6-5|.|14
TGTGCCAGCACTCCAGCGGGAAAGGTAAATGAGCAGTTCTTC
CASTPAGKVNEQFF
>TRBJ2-3|.|TRBV10-3|.|14
TGTGCCATCAGTGACCCAGGGGCAGAAGATACGCAGTATTTT
CAISDPGAEDTQYF
>TRBJ1-4|.|TRBV18|.|16
TGTGCCAGCTCACGTCTCGGACAGTCCACTAATGAAAAACTGTTTTTT
CASSRLGQSTNEKLFF
>TRBJ1-6|.|TRBV6-1|.|13
TGTGCCAGCAGTGACCGTTCGGATTCACCCCTCCACTTT
CASSDRSDSPLHF
>TRBJ1-1|.|TRBV19|.|14
TGTGCCAGTAATCTAAGGGGACGGGCCACTGAAGCTTTCTTT
CASNLRGRATEAFF
>TRBJ2-6|.|TRBV25-1|.|15
TGTGCCAGCAGTGAGGGGTCCTCTGGGGCCAACGTCCTGACTTTC
CASSEGSSGANVLTF
>TRBJ1-2|TRBD1|TRBV11-2|.|16
TGTGCCAGCAGCATAGCCGGGACAGGGGGCGCAAGGGGCTACACCTTC
CASSIAGTGGARGYTF
>TRBJ2-7|.|TRBV2|.|13
TGTGCCAGCAGTGAAGTTTGGGGCTACGAGCAGTACTTC
CASSEVWGYEQYF
>TRBJ2-5|.|TRBV27|.|15
TGTGCCAGCAGTTTATCGGGGGGGGCATGGTGGACCCAGTACTTC
CASSLSGGAWWTQYF
>TRBJ2-7|TRBD1|TRBV2|.|11
TGTGCCAGCAATCTTCTGGGACAGGGGTACTTC
CASNLLGQGYF
>TRBJ1-1|.|TRBV7-8|.|13
TGTGCCAGCAGCCTGGGACAGAACACTGAAGCTTTCTTT
CASSLGQNTEAFF
>TRBJ2-1|.|TRBV28|.|11
TGTGCCAGCAGTTTAAATGGTGAGCAGTTCTTC
CASSLNGEQFF
>TRBJ2-3|.|TRBV9|.|15
TGTGCCAGCAGCGTAGCCCCCGTGTCGACTGATACGCAGTATTTT
CASSVAPVSTDTQYF
>TRBJ2-2|.|TRBV2|.|19
TGTGCCAGCAGTACTTGGAACTACGTAGGACGATCGAACACCGGGGAGCTGTTTTTT
CASSTWNYVGRSNTGELFF
>TRBJ2-2|.|TRBV15|once|15
TGTGCCACCAGCCCCAAAAGGGAGGTCACCGGGGAGCTGTTTTTT
CATSPKREVTGELFF
>TRBJ2-7|TRBD1|TRBV29-1|.|13
TGCAGCGTTTCACAGGGGGCGACGAGCGAGCAGTACTTC
CSVSQGATSEQYF
>TRBJ2-1|TRBD2|TRBV5-8|.|15
TGTGCCAGCAGCCGATCTAGCGGGAGTTTGTATGAGCAGTTCTTC
CASSRSSGSLYEQFF
>TRBJ1-2|.|TRBV9|.|15
TGTGCCAGCAGCCCCCGGGCAGCACCCGACTATGGCTACACCTTC
CASSPRAAPDYGYTF
>TRBJ2-2|TRBD1|TRBV3-1/TRBV3-2|once|15
TGTGCCAGCAGCCCTCGGGACAGGGATACCGGGGAGCTGTTTTTT
CASSPRDRDTGELFF
>TRBJ1-2|.|TRBV2|.|13
TGTGCCAGCAGTGACATCTCAAACTATGGCTACACCTTC
CASSDISNYGYTF
>TRBJ2-5|TRBD2|TRBV13|once|16
TGTGCCAGCAGCTTTCGACTAGCGGAACAGCAAGAGACCCAGTACTTC
CASSFRLAEQQETQYF
>TRBJ2-1|.|TRBV6-2/TRBV6-3|.|15
TGTGCCAGCAGTTACGTGGCGGAAGGGGTTAATGAGCAGTTCTTC
CASSYVAEGVNEQFF
>TRBJ2-7|TRBD2|TRBV5-1|.|14
TGCGCCAGCCGGAGCACTAGCGGGAGGGAAGAGCAGTACTTC
CASRSTSGREEQYF
>TRBJ2-1|TRBD2|TRBV5-8|.|13
TGTGCCACCGGACTAGCGGAAAACAATGAGCAGTTCTTC
CATGLAENNEQFF
>TRBJ2-1|.|TRBV4-2|.|17
TGTGCCAGCAGCCAAGATTCGGCCTCGAGCTCCTACAATGAGCAGTTCTTC
CASSQDSASSSYNEQFF
>TRBJ1-4|TRBD1|TRBV2|once|15
TGTGCCAGCAGTAACTCGGGACAGGGAAATGAAAAACTGTTTTTT
CASSNSGQGNEKLFF
>TRBJ1-5|TRBD1|TRBV7-2|.|15
TGTGCCAGCAGTACAGGGGTGGCTAGCAATCAGCCCCAGCATTTT
CASSTGVASNQPQHF
>TRBJ2-2|.|TRBV3-1/TRBV3-2|.|12
TGTGCCAGCAGCCGGGCGGGCGGGGAGCTGTTTTTT
CASSRAGGELFF
>TRBJ2-5|.|TRBV12-3/TRBV12-4|.|13
TGTGCCAGCAGTTGGGACTCAGGAGAGACCCAGTACTTC
CASSWDSGETQYF
>TRBJ2-1|TRBD2|TRBV5-4|.|16
TGTGCCAGCAGCTCGAGGACTAGCGGGAGGGTTGATGAGCAGTTCTTC
CASSSRTSGRVDEQFF
>TRBJ2-1|.|TRBV3-1/TRBV3-2|.|18
TGTGCCAGCAGCCTCAGACGGTGGGATCGAAGCTCCTACAATGAGCAGTTCTTC
CASSLRRWDRSSYNEQFF
>TRBJ2-4|TRBD1|TRBV11-3|.|14
TGTGCCAGCAGCTTGGGACAGGGGGGGGACATTCAGTACTTC
CASSLGQGGDIQYF
>TRBJ1-5|.|TRBV6-6|.|9
TGTGCCAGCGGGCAGCCCCAGCATTTT
CASGQPQHF
>TRBJ2-7|.|TRBV29-1|.|12
TGCAGCGTCCCAAACGGGATGGGAATGCAGTACTTC
CSVPNGMGMQYF
>TRBJ1-5|.|TRBV28|.|16
TGTGCCAGCAGTTTGATTAGGACGGAAAGCAATCAGCCCCAGCATTTT
CASSLIRTESNQPQHF
>TRBJ2-6|.|TRBV5-1|once|16
TGCGCCAGCAGCTCCCGTACAGCCGCCGGGGCCAACGTCCTGACTTTC
CASSSRTAAGANVLTF
>TRBJ1-1|.|TRBV9|few|13
TGTGCCAGCAGCCAGTACAAGAACACTGAAGCTTTCTTT
CASSQYKNTEAFF
>TRBJ2-7|.|TRBV29-1|.|12
TGCAGCGTTGTCGAAGACGCCTACGAGCAGTACTTC
CSVVEDAYEQYF
>TRBJ2-3|.|TRBV20-1|.|11
TGCAGTGCTTGGGATTGGGGGACGCAGTATTTT
CSAWDWGTQYF
>TRBJ2-5|TRBD2|TRBV2|.|16
TGTGCCAGCAGTTCGGCGAGCGGGGGCCTTGGGGAGACCCAGTACTTC
CASSSASGGLGETQYF
>TRBJ1-1|.|TRBV7-8|once|11
TGTGCCAGCAGCCACCTTAGTGAAGCTTTCTTT
CASSHLSEAFF
>TRBJ1-4|.|TRBV28|.|15
TGTGCCAGCAGAGCAGAGGGGCTAGTCGGAGAAAAACTGTTTTTT
CASRAEGLVGEKLFF
>TRBJ2-6|.|TRBV7-6|.|18
TGTGCCACCGAGGTATTAGGACGCCCAGGGAGTGGGGCCAACGTCCTGACTTTC
CATEVLGRPGSGANVLTF
>TRBJ1-1|.|TRBV19|.|15
TGTGCCAGTAGTATCTACTCAAGTGTCGGGGCTGAAGCTTTCTTT
CASSIYSSVGAEAFF
>TRBJ1-5|TRBD1|TRBV7-9|.|14
TGTGCCAGCAGCTTGGACAGGGGGAATCAGCCCCAGCATTTT
CASSLDRGNQPQHF
>TRBJ1-1|.|TRBV27|.|15
TGTGCCAGCAGTTTGCTAGAGGGGGGGGCTACTGAAGCTTTCTTT
CASSLLEGGATEAFF
>TRBJ1-2|.|TRBV13|.|17
TGTGCCAGCAGCTTAGGATTGCGGGGAAGGTTGGGCTATGGCTACACCTTC
CASSLGLRGRLGYGYTF
>TRBJ2-1|TRBD2|TRBV4-3|.|15
TGCGCCAGCAGCCGTCTAGCGGGGTATGACAATGAGCAGTTCTTC
CASSRLAGYDNEQFF
>TRBJ2-7|.|TRBV5-1|.|14
TGCGCCAGCAGCTTGGTTGGGGACTCCTACGAGCAGTACTTC
CASSLVGDSYEQYF